What follows are 22 T cell receptor beta chains derived from one specimen sequenced in a study of patients and donors after allogeneic stem cell transplantation. TCRdb re-analysed the RT-PCR reads in MiXCR, keeping a single row per CDR3 protein. The sample yields fewer than 500,000 distinct CDR3 sequences, 16% seen once. The sample consisted of blood, either unsorted or a sorted T cell fraction (not recorded which). These receptors came from a human donor who was either an allogeneic HSCT recipient or a stem cell or donor lymphocyte infusion donor (not recorded which). It is not recorded whose cells these are; they may come from a transplant donor.

This clonotype was detected many times. The chain has TRBV5-1 and TRBJ1-3; 7 positions match TRBD1. Germline trimming cut 0 bases from V and 1 base from J; bases unmatched to any gene: 1. The CDR3 consists of 15 residues. Germline-derived CDR1 and CDR2 are SGHRS and YFSETQ. In DNA form, the CDR3 reads TGCGCCAGCAGCTTGGGCAGGGGGTCTGGAAACACCATATATTTT. This gives the protein CASSLGRGSGNTIYF.

The CDR3 nucleotides are TGTGCCACCTGTTGCCGGGACCAATCCTCGAACACCGGGGAGCTGTTTTTT. This gives the protein CATCCRDQSSNTGELFF. This chain links TRBV19 with TRBJ2-2; D tentatively reads TRBD1 or TRBD2 (5 bases each). Germline loops: CDR1 LNHDA, CDR2 SQIVND (reference sequence). Trimming stripped 10 bases from V and 0 bases from J, with 21 bases between. The CDR3 is 17 residues long. The full variable domain, rest sourced from reference TRBV19 and TRBJ2-2, is DGGITQSPKYLFRKEGQNVTLSCEQNLNHDAMYWYRQDPGQGLRLIYYSQIVNDFQKGDIAEGYSVSREKKESFPLTVTSAQKNPTAFYLCATCCRDQSSNTGELFFGEGSRLTVL.

CDR3 protein: CASYVNSGTEAFF. CDR3 DNA: TGTGCCTCCTACGTTAACTCGGGCACTGAAGCTTTCTTT. The chain joins TRBV30 to TRBJ1-1; D gene unclear. Germline V gene data show CDR1 as GTSNPN and CDR2 as SVGIG (reference sequence). The CDR3 runs to 13 residues. Trimming removed 7 bases at V and 4 bases at J, with 16 bases between.

This clonotype was detected many times. The rearrangement joins TRBV5-1 to TRBJ2-2; D unclear. CDR3 size: 14 residues. Per the germline V gene, CDR1 is SGHRS and CDR2 is YFSETQ. V was shortened by 1 base and J by 4 bases, with 8 bases between the two germline ends. The CDR3 is CASSLLRPTGELFF. The DNA for the CDR3 is TGCGCCAGCAGCTTGCTGCGCCCCACCGGGGAGCTGTTTTTT.

The chain couples TRBV20-1 to TRBJ2-1, with 9 positions matching TRBD2. This CDR3 contains 15 residues. Germline lookup yields CDR1 DFQATT and CDR2 SNEGSKA (reference sequence). V trimming: 1 base; J trimming: 7 bases; junction bases outside the gene matches: 8. The CDR3 protein is CSARVGSGGRNEQFF. CDR3 in DNA: TGCAGTGCTAGAGTGGGGAGCGGGGGGAGGAATGAGCAGTTCTTC.

The chain joins TRBV5-5 to TRBJ2-2; the D is unclear. Germline CDR1 and CDR2: SGHKS and YYEKEE (reference sequence). V lost 4 bases and J 7 bases, leaving 14 bases between the germline ends. The CDR3 spans 14 residues. As DNA, the CDR3 is TGTGCCAGCAGCGCCGAGACCCAGCGCGGGGAGCTGTTTTTT. Its translation: CASSAETQRGELFF. The full variable domain, completed using reference TRBV5-5 and TRBJ2-2, is DAGVTQSPTHLIKTRGQQVTLRCSPISGHKSVSWYQQVLGQGPQFIFQYYEKEERGRGNFPDRFSARQFPNYSSELNVNALLLGDSALYLCASSAETQRGELFFGEGSRLTVL.

In this sample, this clonotype turned up a few times. The V call is TRBV2, the J call TRBJ1-6; D is perhaps TRBD1 (6 bases). This CDR3 is built from 14 residues. Deletions cut 6 bases from V and 5 bases from J, with 11 bases between. CDR1 and CDR2 (germline): SNHLY, FYNNEI. CDR3 DNA: TGTGCCAGCAGGACAGGACTGAATAATTCACCCCTCCACTTT. Residues: CASRTGLNNSPLHF.

This clonotype appeared a few times. The chain carries TRBV20-1 and TRBJ1-2, with 7 bases that match TRBD1. The germline V gene encodes CDR1 DFQATT and CDR2 SNEGSKA (reference sequence). There are 13 residues in the CDR3. J was trimmed by 0 bases and V by 5 bases; bases with no gene match: 3. CDR3 in DNA: TGCAGTGCTTCGGACAGGACTAACTATGGCTACACCTTC. Amino acid sequence: CSASDRTNYGYTF.

This clonotype showed up just a few times. The chain joins TRBV16 to TRBJ1-2; 11 nucleotides line up with TRBD1. V trimming: 1 base; J trimming: 4 bases; junction bases outside the gene matches: 5. CDR3 size: 16 residues. Germline V gives CDR1 KGHSY, CDR2 FQNENV. The CDR3 region is CASSQFPGTGGYGYTF. The CDR3 coding sequence is TGTGCCAGCAGCCAATTCCCCGGGACAGGGGGCTATGGCTACACCTTC. The variable domain in full, with the rest retrieved from reference TRBV16 and TRBJ1-2, is GEEVAQTPKHLVRGEGQKAKLYCAPIKGHSYVFWYQQVLKNEFKFLISFQNENVFDETGMPKERFSAKCLPNSPCSLEIQATKLEDSAVYFCASSQFPGTGGYGYTFGSGTRLTVV.

This clonotype was counted many times. V gene TRBV29-1 combines with J gene TRBJ2-7; D uncertain. Trimming left V 3 bases short and J 2 bases short, with 5 bases between. The CDR3 length is 11 residues. Germline values: CDR1 SQVTM, CDR2 ANQGSEA. Here the CDR3 reads CSVDVAYEQYF. CDR3 DNA: TGCAGCGTTGACGTAGCCTACGAGCAGTACTTC.

This clonotype was seen more than once but under ten times. The chain carries TRBV19 and TRBJ1-4, with D maybe TRBD1 (6 bases). CDR3 length equals 13 residues. CDR1 and CDR2 from the germline V gene are LNHDA and SQIVND (reference sequence). V gave up 10 bases and J gave up 9 bases, with 18 bases separating them. The DNA of the CDR3 is TGTGCCAAAACCGGGACAACTTCGAAAAAACTGTTTTTT. It specifies CAKTGTTSKKLFF.

The chain is built from TRBV29-1 and TRBJ1-3, with a possible D match to TRBD1 (6 bases). Germline lookup yields CDR1 SQVTM and CDR2 ANQGSEA. Trimming took 6 bases from V and 0 from J, leaving 12 bases between them. The CDR3 sequence is 14 residues long. Here the CDR3 DNA reads TGCAGCGTCGACCTGACAGGCTCTGGAAACACCATATATTTT. The encoded protein is CSVDLTGSGNTIYF.

The chain combines TRBV6-1 with TRBJ1-5, with D unclear. The CDR3 is made up of 15 amino acids. Per the germline V gene, CDR1 is MNHNS and CDR2 is SASEGT. V lost 8 bases to trimming and J lost 0 bases, with 14 bases between them. CDR3 in amino acids: CASDGLGVSNQPQHF. CDR3 sequence (DNA): TGTGCCAGCGACGGGCTCGGGGTTAGCAATCAGCCCCAGCATTTT.

This clonotype has a count of ten or more. This chain uses TRBV3-1 with TRBJ1-4; 10 positions agree with TRBD1. The germline V gene has CDR1 LGHDT and CDR2 YNNKEL (reference sequence). With 5 bases clipped from V and 7 bases from J, the junction kept 10 bases outside the gene matches. The CDR3 contains 16 residues. The CDR3 sequence is CASSAEGTGDGEKLFF. CDR3 DNA sequence: TGTGCCAGCAGCGCAGAGGGGACAGGGGACGGTGAAAAACTGTTTTTT.

This clonotype was observed a handful of times. The rearrangement links TRBV5-1 to TRBJ1-2; 9 nucleotides match TRBD1. With V trimmed by 5 bases and J by 3 bases, 5 bases remained unmatched. This CDR3 is built from 14 residues. Per the germline V gene, CDR1 is SGHRS and CDR2 is YFSETQ. Written as DNA, the CDR3 is TGCGCCAGCAGTATAGGGGACAGGGACTATGGCTACACCTTC. This gives the protein CASSIGDRDYGYTF.

The table lists this clonotype with many counts. The CDR3 protein is CASSERGQGGEQYF. The CDR3 DNA reads as TGTGCCAGCAGTGAAAGGGGACAGGGAGGCGAGCAGTACTTC. The chain is built from TRBV6-1 and TRBJ2-7, with 9 bases identical to TRBD1. Germline lookup yields CDR1 MNHNS and CDR2 SASEGT. CDR3 length: 14 residues. V lost 2 bases and J lost 6; bases outside the gene matches: 5.

The CDR3 protein is CASSPGTYYNEQFF. The CDR3 nucleotides read TGTGCCAGCAGTCCCGGGACTTATTACAATGAGCAGTTCTTC. The V gene is TRBV6-1, the J gene TRBJ2-1; D is possibly TRBD2 (6 bases). This CDR3 is 14 amino acids long. Looked up from germline, CDR1 is MNHNS and CDR2 is SASEGT. V was pared by 5 bases and J by 4 bases, with 12 bases between.

This clonotype has a single count. The junction departs from germline at one end; a sequencing error may be responsible. This sequence joins TRBV6-1 and TRBJ2-5; 12 positions agree with TRBD2. The V gene's germline CDR1 is MNHNS and CDR2 SASEGT. This CDR3 has 15 amino acids. As DNA, the CDR3 is TGTGCCAGCAGTCAAGCAGGGACTAGCGGGGAGACCCAGTACTTC. It translates to CASSQAGTSGETQYF.

There are a few counts of this clonotype. Written as DNA, the CDR3 is TGCGCCAGCAGCCAAGCCCTAGCGAGCGGGGGATCCTACGAGCAGTACTTC. Its protein is CASSQALASGGSYEQYF. The rearrangement links TRBV4-1 to TRBJ2-7, with TRBD2 matching 8 bases. From germline, CDR1 is MGHRA and CDR2 YSYEKL. This CDR3 contains 17 residues. Unmatched junction bases numbered 9, after V lost 1 base and J lost 1 base.

The rearrangement links TRBV27 to TRBJ2-7, with 7 nucleotides matching TRBD1. The CDR3 totals 13 residues. Germline V CDR1 and CDR2: MNHEY, SMNVEV (reference sequence). The V gene end was trimmed by 6 bases and the J gene end by 2 bases; junction bases not matched to a gene: 4. The CDR3 coding sequence is TGTGCCAGCAGCTACAGGGGAACCTACGAGCAGTACTTC. This encodes CASSYRGTYEQYF.

The chain uses TRBV6-1 and TRBJ2-6, with TRBD2 as a possible D gene (6 bases). Trimming shortened V by 5 bases and J by 0 bases, and 11 bases separated the two germline ends. The CDR3 has 16 amino acids. Germline CDR1 is MNHNS and CDR2 is SASEGT. The CDR3 DNA sequence: TGTGCCAGCAGTCACCCGCGGGGCTCTGGGGCCAACGTCCTGACTTTC. It is translated as CASSHPRGSGANVLTF.

In this sample, this clonotype turned up a few times. The V call is TRBV20-1, the J call TRBJ2-7; 9 bases are shared with TRBD2. The V and J ends lost 0 bases and 2 bases, in that order; junction bases with no gene match: 5. The CDR3 has 15 residues. The V gene's germline CDR1 is DFQATT and CDR2 SNEGSKA (reference sequence). CDR3 sequence reads: CSARDASGKPYEQYF. CDR3 bases: TGCAGTGCTAGAGACGCTAGCGGGAAGCCCTACGAGCAGTACTTC.